Sequencing of this T cell receptor (beta chain) was carried out in a study of cytomegalovirus exposure and HLA in healthy donors. The donors were part of the roughly 120-subject validation cohort, which stood apart from the roughly 640-subject first cohort. Generated by immunoSEQ multiplex PCR, the TCRdb table keeps only in-frame clones and is missing some. This table has some 130,000 clones, roughly 79% appearing once. Findings of the study overall: Cytomegalovirus-associated status was assigned to about 160 TCR beta chains. Later, an analysis found that TCR clusters from the first cohort tended to co-occur in the 120 or so validation repertoires.

Concerning this clone itself: What it binds is unknown.

The CDR3 contains 15 residues. V shed 5 bases, J shed 0 bases, and the junction held 2 bases outside the gene matches. Germline CDR1 reads MNHEY; CDR2 reads SMNVEV (reference sequence). V gene TRBV27 combines with J gene TRBJ2-1; 9 bases agree with TRBD2. The sequencing input was PBMCs. The clonotype was recovered from a man between 25 and 39 years old in good health and CMV-seropositive. DNA of the CDR3: TGTGCCAGCAGTATAGCGGGGGTCTCCTACAATGAGCAGTTCTTC. Translating it yields CASSIAGVSYNEQFF.